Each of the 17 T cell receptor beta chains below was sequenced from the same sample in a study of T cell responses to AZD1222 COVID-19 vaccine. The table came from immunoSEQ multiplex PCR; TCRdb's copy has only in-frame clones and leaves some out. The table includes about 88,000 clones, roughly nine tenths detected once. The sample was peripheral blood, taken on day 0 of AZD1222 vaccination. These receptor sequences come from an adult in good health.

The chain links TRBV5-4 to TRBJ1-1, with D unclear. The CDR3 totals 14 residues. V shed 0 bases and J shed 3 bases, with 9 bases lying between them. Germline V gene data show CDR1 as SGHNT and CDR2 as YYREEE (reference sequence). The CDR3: CASSLEVGDTEAFF. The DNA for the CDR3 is TGTGCCAGCAGCTTGGAAGTGGGTGACACTGAAGCTTTCTTT. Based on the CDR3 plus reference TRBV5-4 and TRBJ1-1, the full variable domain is ETGVTQSPTHLIKTRGQQVTLRCSSQSGHNTVSWYQQALGQGPQFIFQYYREEENGRGNFPPRFSGLQFPNYSSELNVNALELDDSALYLCASSLEVGDTEAFFGQGTRLTVV.

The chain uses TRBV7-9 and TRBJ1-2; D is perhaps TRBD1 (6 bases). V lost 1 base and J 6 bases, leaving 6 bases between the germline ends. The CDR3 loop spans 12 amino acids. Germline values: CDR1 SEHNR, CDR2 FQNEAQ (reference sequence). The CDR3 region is CASSLDRDGYTF. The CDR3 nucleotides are TGTGCCAGCAGCTTAGACAGGGATGGCTACACCTTC.

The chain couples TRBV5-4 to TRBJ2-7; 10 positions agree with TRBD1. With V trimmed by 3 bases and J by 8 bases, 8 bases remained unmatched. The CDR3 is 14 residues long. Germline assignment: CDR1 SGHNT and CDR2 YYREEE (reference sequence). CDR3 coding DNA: TGTGCCAGCAGCTCCCGGGACAGGGGCGTGAAGCAGTACTTC. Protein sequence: CASSSRDRGVKQYF.

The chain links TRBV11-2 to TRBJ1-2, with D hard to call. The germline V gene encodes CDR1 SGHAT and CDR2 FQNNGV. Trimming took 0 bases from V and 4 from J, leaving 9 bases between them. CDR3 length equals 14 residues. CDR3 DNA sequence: TGTGCCAGCAGCTTAGAGCCATTTCTCTATGGCTACACCTTC. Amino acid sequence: CASSLEPFLYGYTF.

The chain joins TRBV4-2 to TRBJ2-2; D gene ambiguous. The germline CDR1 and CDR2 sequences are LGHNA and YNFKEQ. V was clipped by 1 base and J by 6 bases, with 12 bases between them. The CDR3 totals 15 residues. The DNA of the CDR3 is TGTGCCAGCAGCCAAGGAGGTCTGTTATCCGGGGAGCTGTTTTTT. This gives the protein CASSQGGLLSGELFF.

CDR3 sequence: CASSFWDIQYSNQPQHF. The CDR3, as DNA: TGTGCCAGCAGTTTCTGGGACATCCAATATAGCAATCAGCCCCAGCATTTT. The rearrangement joins TRBV28 to TRBJ1-5, with a weak D call TRBD1 (6 bases). The germline CDR1 and CDR2 sequences are MDHEN and SYDVKM. CDR3 length equals 17 residues. With 3 bases removed from V and 0 bases from J, the gap between germline ends came to 15 bases.

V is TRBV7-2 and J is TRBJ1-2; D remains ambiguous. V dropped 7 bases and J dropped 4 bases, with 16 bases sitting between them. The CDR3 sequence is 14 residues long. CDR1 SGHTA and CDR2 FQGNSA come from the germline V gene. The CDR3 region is CASTQRPDAYGYTF. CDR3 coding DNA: TGTGCCAGCACCCAAAGGCCGGACGCCTATGGCTACACCTTC.

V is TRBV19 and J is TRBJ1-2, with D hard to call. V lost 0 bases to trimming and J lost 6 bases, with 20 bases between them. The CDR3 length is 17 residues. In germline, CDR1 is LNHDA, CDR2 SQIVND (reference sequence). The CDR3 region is CASSIDLLESARDGYTF. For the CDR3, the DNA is TGTGCCAGTAGTATAGATCTATTGGAGAGTGCCCGGGATGGCTACACCTTC. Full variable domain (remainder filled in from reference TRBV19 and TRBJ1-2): DGGITQSPKYLFRKEGQNVTLSCEQNLNHDAMYWYRQDPGQGLRLIYYSQIVNDFQKGDIAEGYSVSREKKESFPLTVTSAQKNPTAFYLCASSIDLLESARDGYTFGSGTRLTVV.

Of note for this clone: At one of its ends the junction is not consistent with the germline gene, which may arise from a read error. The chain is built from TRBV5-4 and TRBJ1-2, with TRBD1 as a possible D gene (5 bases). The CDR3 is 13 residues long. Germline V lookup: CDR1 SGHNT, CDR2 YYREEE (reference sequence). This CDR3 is CASTLRGGYGYTF. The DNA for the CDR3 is TGTGCCAGCACCTTGCGGGGGGGCTATGGCTACACCTTC.

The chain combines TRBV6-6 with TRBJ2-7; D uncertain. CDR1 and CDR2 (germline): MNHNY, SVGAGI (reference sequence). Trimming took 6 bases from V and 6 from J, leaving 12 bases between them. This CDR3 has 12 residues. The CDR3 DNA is TGTGCCAGCAGCTACCTCGACGGCGAGCAGTACTTC. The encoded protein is CASSYLDGEQYF.

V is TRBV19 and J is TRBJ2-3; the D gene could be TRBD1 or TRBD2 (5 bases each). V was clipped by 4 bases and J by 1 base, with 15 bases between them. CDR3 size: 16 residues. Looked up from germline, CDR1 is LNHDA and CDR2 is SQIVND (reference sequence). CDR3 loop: CASSTRSWDGTDTQYF. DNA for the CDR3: TGTGCCAGTAGTACACGTTCTTGGGACGGCACAGATACGCAGTATTTT.

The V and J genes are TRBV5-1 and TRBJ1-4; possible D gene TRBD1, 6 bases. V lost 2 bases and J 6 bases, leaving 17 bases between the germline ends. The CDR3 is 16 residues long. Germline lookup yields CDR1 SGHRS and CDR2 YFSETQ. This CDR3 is CASSFGNRRGDEKLFF. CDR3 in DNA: TGCGCCAGCAGCTTTGGCAACAGGAGGGGGGATGAAAAACTGTTTTTT. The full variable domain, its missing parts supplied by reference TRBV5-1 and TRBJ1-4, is KAGVTQTPRYLIKTRGQQVTLSCSPISGHRSVSWYQQTPGQGLQFLFEYFSETQRNKGNFPGRFSGRQFSNSRSEMNVSTLELGDSALYLCASSFGNRRGDEKLFFGSGTQLSVL.

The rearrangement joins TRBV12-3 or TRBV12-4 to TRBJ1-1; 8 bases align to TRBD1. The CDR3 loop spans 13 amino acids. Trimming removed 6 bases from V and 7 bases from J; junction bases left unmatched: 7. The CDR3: CASRMDRASEAFF. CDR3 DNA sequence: TGTGCCAGCAGAATGGACAGGGCTAGTGAAGCTTTCTTT.

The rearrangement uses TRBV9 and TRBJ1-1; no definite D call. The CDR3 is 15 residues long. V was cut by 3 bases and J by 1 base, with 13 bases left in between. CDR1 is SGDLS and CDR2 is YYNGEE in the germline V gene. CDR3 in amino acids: CASSGEPRENTEAFF. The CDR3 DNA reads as TGTGCCAGCAGCGGAGAACCCAGAGAGAACACTGAAGCTTTCTTT.

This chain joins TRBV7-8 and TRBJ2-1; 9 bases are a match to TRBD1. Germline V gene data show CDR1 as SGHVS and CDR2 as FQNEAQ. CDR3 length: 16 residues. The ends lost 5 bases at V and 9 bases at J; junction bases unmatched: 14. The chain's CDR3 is CASSSLDDRGSSEQFF. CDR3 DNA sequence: TGTGCCAGCAGCAGCCTAGACGACAGGGGGAGTAGTGAGCAGTTCTTC. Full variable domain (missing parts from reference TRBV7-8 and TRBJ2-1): GAGVSQSPRYKVAKRGQDVALRCDPISGHVSLFWYQQALGQGPEFLTYFQNEAQLDKSGLPSDRFFAERPEGSVSTLKIQRTQQEDSAVYLCASSSLDDRGSSEQFFGPGTRLTVL.

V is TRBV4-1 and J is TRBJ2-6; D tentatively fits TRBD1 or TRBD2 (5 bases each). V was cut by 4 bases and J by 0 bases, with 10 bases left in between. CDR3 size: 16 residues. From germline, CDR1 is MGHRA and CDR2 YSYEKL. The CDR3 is CASSPHGGSGANVLTF. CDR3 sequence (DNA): TGCGCCAGCAGCCCCCATGGGGGCTCTGGGGCCAACGTCCTGACTTTC.

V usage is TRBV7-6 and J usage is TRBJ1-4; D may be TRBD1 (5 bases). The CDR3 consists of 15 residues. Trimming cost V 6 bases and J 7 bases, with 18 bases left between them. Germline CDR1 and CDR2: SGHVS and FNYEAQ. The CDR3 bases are TGTGCCAGCAGAATGGGACCCGGGCGAGGTGAAAAACTGTTTTTT. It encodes CASRMGPGRGEKLFF.